Listed here is a single T cell receptor beta chain. The antigen remains undetermined. Per germline, CDR1 LGHNA and CDR2 YSLEER. Trimming took 2 bases from V and 3 from J; bases not matched to a gene: 8. This CDR3 has 16 residues. This entry is derived from a study of cytomegalovirus exposure and HLA in healthy donors. Study conclusions and caveats: 164 TCR beta chains were listed as cytomegalovirus-associated. CMV serostatus was the only recorded immune exposure for donors.

Primers included in the PCR were 60 Vbeta and 13 Jbeta primers. Measured with immunoSEQ multiplex PCR; TCRdb has only the in-frame clones, and not every one. The repertoire table contains fewer than 130,000 clones. The clonotype originates from a man in his fifties in good health and CMV-seronegative. The specimen was PBMCs. This rearrangement joins TRBV4-3 to TRBJ2-7; 9 nucleotides match TRBD1. The CDR3 loop reads CASSQSSGQGLYEQYF. CDR3 DNA: TGCGCCAGCAGCCAATCTTCGGGACAGGGCCTCTACGAGCAGTACTTC.